The T cell receptor (beta chain) under discussion was sequenced for a study of regulatory T cells in long-lasting Graves disease (dated by TCRdb to the early 2020s). About the investigation overall: Persistent Graves' disease meant more than 5 years of antithyroid drug treatment with TSH receptor autoantibodies that stayed positive. Peripheral blood TCR sequencing and RNA sequencing compared persistent Graves' disease patients with newly diagnosed Graves' disease patients. The study was conducted in China and was registered as a clinical trial. TCR sequencing covered around 13 persistent and approximately 20 newly diagnosed Graves' disease patients, 33 samples in total. On average, persistent Graves' disease patients in the clinical cohort had been on antithyroid drugs for about 9.3 years. General study outcomes and caveats: Persistent disease showed preferential use of TRBV28, TRBJ1-2 and TRBJ2-5, whereas newly diagnosed disease favored TRBV20-1 and TRBJ2-1. More public clonotypes were shared among persistent patients (more than 2,500) than among newly diagnosed patients (under 1,000). Lower TCR Shannon entropy and fewer highly expanded clones were observed in persistent Graves' disease patients than in newly diagnosed patients, which suggested clonal expansion. Peripheral blood alone was examined, since thyroid tissue, which constituted the primary lesion, could not be accessed. Sequencing and analysis were restricted to the TCR beta chain. The authors noted that the small sample size was a limitation that may lower accuracy.

This clonotype was detected many times. The antigen it binds to is not known. Base-call qualities are not available, and no considerably larger clone is one nucleotide away. Library preparation was by multiplex PCR. The data were produced on an Illumina HiSeq 4000. iRepertoire HTBI primers and Arm-PCR amplification of CDR3 regions were used to construct TCR beta libraries. Before sequencing, the PCR products underwent gel purification. Concerning the study's data processing: Gene usage analysis of CDR3 amino acid clonotypes relied on the roughly 60 TRBV and about 15 TRBJ segments identified across samples. COPE and FqMerger were used to merge filtered high-quality paired reads into contigs. BLAST was used to align contigs to IMGT TRBV, TRBD and TRBJ reference genes, with CDR3 defined following IMGT. Clonotypes above 0.1% frequency were classified as highly expanded clones. Shannon entropy was used to measure repertoire diversity, and the Gini coefficient was used to measure V-J evenness. A clonotype found in more than one individual was treated as public. In-frame beta chains were kept once TCRdb had trimmed the public reads at Q25 with fastp and called clones with MiXCR. Every distinct CDR3 protein forms one entry, paired with its most common genes and DNA. In this record, the V and J calls reflect TCRdb's handling and not the investigators' own analysis. The sample has fewer than 400,000 distinct CDR3 sequences on record, less than 25% of them singletons. The top ten clonotypes cover around 20% of the sample.

Germline trimming: 8 bases from V, 5 bases from J; junction bases outside gene matches: 10. CDR1 and CDR2 are read off the germline V gene as SGHAT and FQNNGV. The CDR3 goes from the cysteine to the phenylalanine over 14 residues. Here the CDR3 DNA is all that survives: 42 bases in frame from base 1. The time point label corresponds to: persistent/refractory GD, antithyroid drugs over 5 years with positive TRAb. For both TCR sequencing and RNA sequencing, RNA was extracted from PBMCs in TRIzol. The diagnosis of Graves' disease was made according to American Thyroid Association guidelines. Patients for the study were recruited at an endocrinology department in Xi'an, China. Each patient gave about 8.1 milliliters of peripheral blood, collected in an EDTA anticoagulant tube. Ficoll Paque Plus density gradient separation was used to isolate PBMCs, and no further T cell sorting was performed. An Agilent 2100 Bioanalyzer and agarose gel were used to assess RNA quality, and a NanoDrop 2000 was used to measure RNA concentration.

The sequence joins TRBV11-2 to TRBJ1-1; TRBD1 fits 8 bases in the junction. The clonotype was recovered from a female donor with Graves disease. The specimen was peripheral blood mononuclear cells (PBMCs), collected when the disease was refractory, from a patient treated with antithyroid drugs. The encoded CDR3 is CASGRLRGPTEAFF. The base sequence is TGTGCCAGCGGCAGACTCAGGGGGCCAACTGAAGCTTTCTTT.